One sample yielded the 14 T cell receptor beta chains listed below, sequenced in a study of blood T cell repertoires in COVID-19. Sequenced by immunoSEQ multiplex PCR; TCRdb stores in-frame clones only, minus some. Counted here are about 69,000 clones, 86% occurring once; the ten biggest clones make up 15% to 20%. The sequenced sample was peripheral blood. Receptors originate from a middle-aged man with COVID-19, enrolled during active disease.

The rearrangement links TRBV3-1 (or the pseudogene TRBV3-2) to TRBJ1-1; 7 positions match TRBD1. This CDR3 is 15 amino acids long. V was pared by 3 bases and J by 8 bases, with 12 bases of the junction left unmatched. Germline V gene lookup returns CDR1 LGHDT and CDR2 YNNKEL (reference sequence). CDR3 protein: CASSQDTTGAGEAFF. DNA for the CDR3: TGTGCCAGCAGCCAGGACACTACAGGGGCTGGCGAAGCTTTCTTT.

The genes are TRBV19 and TRBJ2-3, with TRBD2 matching 16 bases. With 7 bases clipped from V and 5 bases from J, the junction kept 6 bases outside the gene matches. Germline values: CDR1 LNHDA, CDR2 SQIVND (reference sequence). This CDR3 has 16 amino acids. As DNA, the CDR3 is TGTGCCAGTACGGGACTAGCGGGGGGGCCGGGAGATACGCAGTATTTT. Translating it yields CASTGLAGGPGDTQYF. The full variable domain, its missing parts supplied by reference TRBV19 and TRBJ2-3, is DGGITQSPKYLFRKEGQNVTLSCEQNLNHDAMYWYRQDPGQGLRLIYYSQIVNDFQKGDIAEGYSVSREKKESFPLTVTSAQKNPTAFYLCASTGLAGGPGDTQYFGPGTRLTVL.

The chain couples TRBV4-1 to TRBJ1-5; D call uncertain. The CDR3 loop spans 14 amino acids. Per the germline V gene, CDR1 is MGHRA and CDR2 is YSYEKL. V was shortened by 4 bases and J by 4 bases, with 11 bases between the two germline ends. The CDR3 loop is CASSPRSANQPQHF. The CDR3 DNA follows: TGCGCCAGCAGCCCGAGGAGTGCGAATCAGCCCCAGCATTTT.

The V gene is TRBV9, the J gene TRBJ2-1; 8 bases are shared with TRBD2. Germline CDR1 reads SGDLS; CDR2 reads YYNGEE. The CDR3 spans 16 residues. With V trimmed by 0 bases and J by 5 bases, 7 bases remained unmatched. For the CDR3, the DNA is TGTGCCAGCAGCGTAGAGTGGCGGGGGGACCACAATGAGCAGTTCTTC. Protein product: CASSVEWRGDHNEQFF.

V gene TRBV10-2 combines with J gene TRBJ1-1; D is unclear. The CDR3 runs to 11 residues. CDR1 and CDR2 from the germline V gene are WSHSY and SAAADI. Between the trimmed V and J ends, which lost 2 bases and 5 bases, there was a span of 3 bases. CDR3 protein: CASSEITEAFF. The DNA of the CDR3 is TGCGCCAGCAGTGAGATAACTGAAGCTTTCTTT.

This clone was seen once. The chain employs TRBV2 and TRBJ1-4; D unclear. The CDR3 is made up of 14 amino acids. Germline V lookup: CDR1 SNHLY, CDR2 FYNNEI. With 4 bases removed from V and 5 bases from J, the gap between germline ends came to 11 bases. The CDR3 DNA reads TGTGCCAGCAGTGGGCGGGCCGGGAATGAAAAACTGTTTTTT. Its translation is CASSGRAGNEKLFF.

The CDR3 loop reads CAGKKQGVGGTEAFF. In nucleotides, the CDR3 is TGTGCCGGGAAAAAGCAGGGTGTGGGAGGCACTGAAGCTTTCTTT. V usage is TRBV6-5 and J usage is TRBJ1-1; D may be TRBD1 (5 bases). CDR1 is MNHEY and CDR2 is SVGAGI in the germline V gene. The CDR3 has 15 amino acids. V lost 11 bases to trimming and J lost 4 bases, with 23 bases between them.

Remarks on this clone: At one boundary the junction diverges from the germline segment, which might be a read error. This rearrangement joins TRBV3-1 (or the pseudogene TRBV3-2) to TRBJ1-2; no definite D call. In germline, CDR1 is LGHDT, CDR2 YNNKEL (reference sequence). The CDR3 is 14 amino acids. The CDR3 sequence is CASSPSGGRLDVAF. The CDR3 bases are TGTGCCAGCAGCCCAAGTGGCGGCCGCCTAGATGTGGCCTTC.

This clone was seen only once. The chain uses TRBV6-4 and TRBJ1-2; D gene uncertain. The V end was cut by 5 bases, the J end by 5 bases, with 18 bases between. The CDR3 runs 15 residues. Germline V gene data show CDR1 as MRHNA and CDR2 as SNTAGT. CDR3 loop: CASSPFPSGTYGYTF. In nucleotides, the CDR3 is TGTGCCAGCAGTCCGTTTCCGAGCGGTACTTATGGCTACACCTTC.

The genes are TRBV7-2 and TRBJ1-5; 7 positions agree with TRBD1. V gave up 1 base and J gave up 2 bases; unmatched junction bases: 11. The CDR3 contains 18 residues. Looked up from germline, CDR1 is SGHTA and CDR2 is FQGNSA. The CDR3 spells CASSLVGTVSVGNQPQHF. Here the CDR3 DNA reads TGTGCCAGCAGCTTAGTAGGGACAGTATCTGTCGGCAATCAGCCCCAGCATTTT.

The rearrangement joins TRBV12-3 or TRBV12-4 to TRBJ2-2, with no clear D. Trimming took off 3 bases at V and 8 bases at J, with 10 bases between the two ends. This CDR3 comprises 13 residues. The CDR3 DNA reads as TGTGCCAGCAGTTTGTACCTTAGAGGGGAGCTGTTTTTT. Its translation: CASSLYLRGELFF.

J is TRBJ2-1 and V is TRBV9; TRBD2 matches 13 bases. Germline V gene sequence: CDR1 SGDLS, CDR2 YYNGEE. CDR3 length equals 17 residues. Germline trimming cut 1 base from V and 3 bases from J; bases unmatched to any gene: 4. The CDR3 DNA reads as TGTGCCAGCAGCGTACGGGGACTAGCGGGGAACTACAATGAGCAGTTCTTC. Amino acid sequence: CASSVRGLAGNYNEQFF.

This chain joins TRBV1 and TRBJ2-7; the table's TRBD2 call for D was not verified on the DNA. TRBV1 is a known pseudogene. The CDR3 loop spans 10 amino acids. The CDR3, as DNA: TGCACCAGCAGCCAGAGGGCGCAGTACTTC. Translated: CTSSQRAQYF.

The chain has TRBV5-1 and TRBJ1-1, with a tentative D call TRBD1 (6 bases). Trimming left V 4 bases short and J 1 base short, with 17 bases between. Germline CDR1 reads SGHRS; CDR2 reads YFSETQ. CDR3 length equals 16 residues. The CDR3 spells CASSAGAPGRNTEAFF. In DNA, the CDR3 is TGCGCCAGCAGCGCAGGGGCTCCGGGAAGGAACACTGAAGCTTTCTTT.